This T cell receptor (beta chain) stems from a study of blood T cell repertoires in COVID-19. The overall study: The samples span acute and convalescent COVID-19 from the United States, Italy and Spain.

Only in-frame clones appear in the TCRdb table, and some are missing; sequencing was by immunoSEQ multiplex PCR. Altogether about 240,000 clones are present, 86% being singletons, with the ten largest covering 3.3%. J was trimmed by 4 bases and V by 3 bases; bases with no gene match: 0. CDR1 and CDR2 (germline): LGHNA, YNFKEQ. The CDR3 loop spans 14 amino acids. This chain links TRBV4-2 with TRBJ1-6, with 7 bases lining up with TRBD1. Sequenced input: PBMCs or T cells enriched from blood (not recorded which). The sequence was obtained from a woman aged 35 to 49 with acute COVID-19. DNA of the CDR3: TGTGCCAGCAGCCAGGGACAGTATAATTCACCCCTCCACTTT. Its translation: CASSQGQYNSPLHF.